Sequencing of this T cell receptor (beta chain) was carried out in a study of T cells in Graves' hyperthyroidism and ophthalmopathy. The germline gives CDR1 DFQATT, CDR2 SNEGSKA (reference sequence). Deletions cut 4 bases from V and 6 bases from J, with 19 bases between. The CDR3 loop spans 15 amino acids. TCR beta CDR3 sequences were amplified from RNA transcripts. The TCR CDR3 first-round RT-PCR relied on the HTBI primer set. TCRdb ran MiXCR on the multiplex PCR reads and lists one entry per CDR3 protein. The sample has approximately 690,000 distinct CDR3 sequences, 14% seen once; the top ten hold approximately 13%. Uncontrolled infections, other autoimmune diseases, pregnancy or lactation led to exclusion of patients. Diagnoses used clinical symptoms, serum thyroxine and TRAb, thyroid ultrasound and orbital computed tomography.

Material for sequencing was blood. The chain links TRBV20-1 to TRBJ1-5; weak D call: TRBD1 (6 bases). This receptor was identified in a woman between 45 and 60 years old with Graves' ophthalmopathy. The CDR3, as DNA: TGCAGTGCTATCTTAGACAGGAAGTTTGTTCAGCCCCAGCATTTT. This sequence encodes CSAILDRKFVQPQHF.